This TCR beta chain was sequenced during a study of cytomegalovirus exposure and HLA in healthy donors. As for the donors, each was a healthy bone marrow donor. This clone was picked up a small number of times. CDR3 length equals 18 residues. V lost 6 bases, J lost 0 bases, and 12 bases stayed unmatched. Germline CDR1 and CDR2: SNHLY and FYNNEI. Use of 60 Vbeta and 13 Jbeta primers characterized the PCR. Repertoires were generated with immunoSEQ multiplex PCR, while TCRdb's copy carries only in-frame clones and drops some. The sample includes around 150,000 clones, 70% to 80% seen only once; the top ten take about 2%.

This clonotype was sampled from a female donor in good health and CMV-seropositive. Material for sequencing was PBMCs. The gene calls are TRBV2 and TRBJ1-3; 9 bases fit TRBD1. CDR3 region: CASRPPRQGEDSGNTIYF. CDR3 nucleotide sequence: TGTGCCAGCAGACCCCCCCGACAGGGGGAAGACTCTGGAAACACCATATATTTT.